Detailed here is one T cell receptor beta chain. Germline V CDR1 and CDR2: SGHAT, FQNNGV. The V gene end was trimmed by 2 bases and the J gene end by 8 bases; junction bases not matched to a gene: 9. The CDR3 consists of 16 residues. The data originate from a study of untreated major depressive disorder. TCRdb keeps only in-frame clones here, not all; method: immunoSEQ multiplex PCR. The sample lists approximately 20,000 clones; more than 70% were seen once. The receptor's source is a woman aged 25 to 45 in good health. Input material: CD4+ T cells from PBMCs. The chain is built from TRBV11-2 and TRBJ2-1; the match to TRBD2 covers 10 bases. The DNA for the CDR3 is TGTGCCAGCAGCTTATCTGTAGCGGGGGGATGGGATGAGCAGTTCTTC. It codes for CASSLSVAGGWDEQFF.